This is a list of T cell receptor beta chains from one sample in a study of vaccination and CD4 T cells after COVID-19. MiXCR was run by TCRdb on the PCR reads, yielding one entry per CDR3 protein. The profile shows under 20,000 distinct CDR3 sequences, about a third of them singletons. Their specific antigens are unknown. Input material: cultured CD4+ T cells from blood. Receptors originate from a human donor with COVID-19. CDR3s include the opening cysteine and the closing phenylalanine or tryptophan. A D gene is named only where the DNA matches it firmly. Rows may omit the clone size; those that give it use once, few, many or a size class.

clone size	V gene	J gene	D gene	CDR3 DNA	CDR3 protein
NA	TRBV2	TRBJ1-3	NA	TGTGCCAGCAGTTCGGAAGGAAACACCATATATTTT	CASSSEGNTIYF
NA	TRBV28	TRBJ1-2	NA	TGTGCCAGCAGCGTCGACTCTTATGGCTACACCTTC	CASSVDSYGYTF
few	TRBV20-1	TRBJ1-5	NA	TGCAGTGCTAGAGATGGGCGGAGTAATCAGCCCCAGCATTTT	CSARDGRSNQPQHF
few	TRBV24-1	TRBJ2-3	NA	TGTGCCACCAGTGTGGGCAGGGTTGGCGCAGATACGCAGTATTTT	CATSVGRVGADTQYF
NA	TRBV4-1	TRBJ1-2	TRBD1	TGCGCCAGCAGCCCTGGTCAGGGGGCCATCTATGGCTACACCTTC	CASSPGQGAIYGYTF
few	TRBV7-8	TRBJ2-4	NA	TGTGCCAGCAGCCATCTAGCCAAAAACATTCAGTACTTC	CASSHLAKNIQYF
few	TRBV6-1	TRBJ2-7	TRBD2	TGTGCCAGTACTAGCGGGGGGACGGCACCCTACGAGCAGTACTTC	CASTSGGTAPYEQYF
few	TRBV12-3/TRBV12-4	TRBJ2-5	NA	TGTGCCAGCAGTTTGAGTCGGACCCAAGAGACCCAGTACTTC	CASSLSRTQETQYF
few	TRBV19	TRBJ2-7	TRBD2	TGTGCCAGTAGTGGGAGGGGTTCCTACGAGCAGTACTTC	CASSGRGSYEQYF
NA	TRBV29-1	TRBJ1-1	NA	TGCAGCGTTGAACCCAGGAACACTGAAGCTTTCTTT	CSVEPRNTEAFF
NA	TRBV19	TRBJ1-2	TRBD1	TGTGCCAGTAGTACATCGGACAGGGAGGTTGGCTACACCTTC	CASSTSDREVGYTF
NA	TRBV10-3	TRBJ2-1	TRBD2	TGTGCCATCAGTGTAACTAGCGGGGGAAACAATGAGCAGTTCTTC	CAISVTSGGNNEQFF
few	TRBV6-1	TRBJ1-1	NA	TGTGCCAGCACTGGGGGCGCAGGCACTGAAGCTTTCTTT	CASTGGAGTEAFF
few	TRBV2	TRBJ1-1	TRBD1	TGTGCCAGCAGTAAAAGCGACAGGGGGAACACTGAAGCTTTCTTT	CASSKSDRGNTEAFF
NA	TRBV27	TRBJ2-1	NA	TGTGCCAGCAGCCACAAGGGTCGGGAGAGTGAGCAGTTCTTC	CASSHKGRESEQFF
NA	TRBV7-2	TRBJ1-3	NA	TGTGCCAGCAGCCAAGACGGGATAGCAAATCAGTTCTCTGGAAACACCATATATTTT	CASSQDGIANQFSGNTIYF
NA	TRBV5-1	TRBJ2-3	NA	TGCGCCAGCAGCTTGGTCAGGAGCACAGATACGCAGTATTTT	CASSLVRSTDTQYF
NA	TRBV7-2	TRBJ2-7	TRBD1	TGTGCCAGCAGGTCCACCCGACAGGGCCCCGAGCAGTACTTC	CASRSTRQGPEQYF
NA	TRBV2	TRBJ2-1	NA	TGTGCCAGCTTCCTCGCCTACAATGAGCAGTTCTTC	CASFLAYNEQFF
few	TRBV7-7	TRBJ1-4	TRBD1	TGTGCTAGCAGCCCCGGGACAGGGGGGCCTAATGAAAAACTGTTTTTT	CASSPGTGGPNEKLFF
NA	TRBV5-6	TRBJ1-4	TRBD1	TGTGCCAGCAGCATCGGACAGGGGCGAGGTGAAAAACTGTTTTTT	CASSIGQGRGEKLFF
NA	TRBV5-6	TRBJ1-5	TRBD1	TGTGCCAGCAGCTTCACAGGGGGCAAATGGAATCAGCCCCAGCATTTT	CASSFTGGKWNQPQHF
NA	TRBV7-6	TRBJ2-7	TRBD2	TGTGCCAGCAGCTTAGGAGGGACTAGCGGGGGGAAATACGAGCAGTACTTC	CASSLGGTSGGKYEQYF
few	TRBV12-5	TRBJ2-7	TRBD1	TGTGCTAGTGGTTCGGGACAGGGTTTCAATAAGCAGTACTTC	CASGSGQGFNKQYF
few	TRBV7-3	TRBJ2-7	TRBD1	TGTGCCAGCAGCTCGGGTGGGACAGGGCGTAGCGAGCAGTACTTC	CASSSGGTGRSEQYF
NA	TRBV6-2/TRBV6-3	TRBJ1-1	NA	TGTGCCAGCAGCAGCCGGGGAAGGTACACTGAAGCTTTCTTT	CASSSRGRYTEAFF
few	TRBV7-2	TRBJ1-2	NA	TGTGCCAGCAGACTCGGAGGGGTGGTTGGCTATGGCTACACCTTC	CASRLGGVVGYGYTF
NA	TRBV20-1	TRBJ2-7	TRBD2	TGCAGTGCCGCCCCGAGCGGGAGCTCCTACGAGCAGTACTTC	CSAAPSGSSYEQYF
few	TRBV27	TRBJ2-5	NA	TGTGCCAGCAGTTACACCGCAGGGGGGGCGAGGGAAGAGACCCAGTACTTC	CASSYTAGGAREETQYF